This TCR beta chain was sequenced for a study of a mutant IDH1 vaccine in newly diagnosed glioma. The sample's time point: baseline, week 1 (first vaccination visit). This sample's treatment: pre-vaccination baseline after standard-of-care therapy. The table came from immunoSEQ multiplex PCR; TCRdb's copy has only in-frame clones and leaves some out. The table lists tens of thousands of clones, about four fifths of them singletons. There are 15 residues in the CDR3. Germline loops: CDR1 SEHNR, CDR2 FQNEAQ (reference sequence). Trimming pared 4 bases from V and 7 bases from J, leaving 14 bases between.

This TCR was sampled from a man between 18 and 29 years old with glioma. The sequenced sample was PBMCs, obtained from a glioma patient treated with radiotherapy, temozolomide or both. V and J are TRBV7-9 and TRBJ1-6; D might be TRBD1 (6 bases). The CDR3 nucleotides read TGTGCCAGCAGCTCCCGGGACACGACGAATTCACCCCTCCACTTT. Translated, it gives CASSSRDTTNSPLHF.